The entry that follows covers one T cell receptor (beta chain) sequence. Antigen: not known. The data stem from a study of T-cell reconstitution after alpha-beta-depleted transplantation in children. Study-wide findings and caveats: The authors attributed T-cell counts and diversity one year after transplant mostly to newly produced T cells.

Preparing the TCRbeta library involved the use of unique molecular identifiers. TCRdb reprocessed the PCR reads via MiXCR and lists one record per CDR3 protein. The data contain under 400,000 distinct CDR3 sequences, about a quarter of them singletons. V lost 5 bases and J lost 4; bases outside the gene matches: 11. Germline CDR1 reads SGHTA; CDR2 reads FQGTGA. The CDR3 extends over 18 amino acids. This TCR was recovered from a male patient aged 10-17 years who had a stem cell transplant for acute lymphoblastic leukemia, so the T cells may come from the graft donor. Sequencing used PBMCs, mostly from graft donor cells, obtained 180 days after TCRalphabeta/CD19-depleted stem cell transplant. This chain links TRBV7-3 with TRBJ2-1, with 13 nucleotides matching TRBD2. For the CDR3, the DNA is TGTGCCAGCAGCCTCCTCGGGACTAGCGGGAACTTGTACAATGAGCAGTTCTTC. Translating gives CASSLLGTSGNLYNEQFF. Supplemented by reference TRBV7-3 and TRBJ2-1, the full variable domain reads GAGVSQTPSNKVTEKGKYVELRCDPISGHTALYWYRQSLGQGPEFLIYFQGTGAADDSGLPNDRFFAVRPEGSVSTLKIQRTERGDSAVYLCASSLLGTSGNLYNEQFFGPGTRLTVL.